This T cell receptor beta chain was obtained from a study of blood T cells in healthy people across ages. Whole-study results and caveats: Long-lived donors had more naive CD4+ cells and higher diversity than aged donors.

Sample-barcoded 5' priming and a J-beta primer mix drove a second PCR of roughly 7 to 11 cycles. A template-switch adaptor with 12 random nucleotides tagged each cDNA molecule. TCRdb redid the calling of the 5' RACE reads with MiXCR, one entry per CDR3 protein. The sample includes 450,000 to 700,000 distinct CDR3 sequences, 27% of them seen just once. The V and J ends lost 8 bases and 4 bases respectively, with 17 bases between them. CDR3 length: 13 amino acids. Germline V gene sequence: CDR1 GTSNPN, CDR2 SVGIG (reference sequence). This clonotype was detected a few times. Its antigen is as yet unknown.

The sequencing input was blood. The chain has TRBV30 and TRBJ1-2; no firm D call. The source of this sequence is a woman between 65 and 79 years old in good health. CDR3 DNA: TGTGCCGCCCGGAGGCGGAACATCTATGGCTACACCTTC. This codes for CAARRRNIYGYTF.